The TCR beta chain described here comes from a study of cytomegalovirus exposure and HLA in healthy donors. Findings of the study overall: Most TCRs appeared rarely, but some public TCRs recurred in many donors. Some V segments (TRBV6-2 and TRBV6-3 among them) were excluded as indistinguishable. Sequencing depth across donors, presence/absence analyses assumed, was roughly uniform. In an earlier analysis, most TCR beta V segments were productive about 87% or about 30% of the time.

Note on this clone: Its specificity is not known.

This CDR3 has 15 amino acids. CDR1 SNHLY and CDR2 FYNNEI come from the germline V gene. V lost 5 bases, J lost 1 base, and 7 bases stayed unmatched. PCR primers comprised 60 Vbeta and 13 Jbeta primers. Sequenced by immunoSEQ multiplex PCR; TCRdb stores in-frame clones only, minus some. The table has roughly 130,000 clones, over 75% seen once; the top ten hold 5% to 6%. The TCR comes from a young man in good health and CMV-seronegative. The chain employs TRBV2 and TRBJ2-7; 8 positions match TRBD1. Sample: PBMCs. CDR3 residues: CASSNGQGRSYEQYF. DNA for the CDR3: TGTGCCAGCAGTAACGGACAGGGAAGATCCTACGAGCAGTACTTC.